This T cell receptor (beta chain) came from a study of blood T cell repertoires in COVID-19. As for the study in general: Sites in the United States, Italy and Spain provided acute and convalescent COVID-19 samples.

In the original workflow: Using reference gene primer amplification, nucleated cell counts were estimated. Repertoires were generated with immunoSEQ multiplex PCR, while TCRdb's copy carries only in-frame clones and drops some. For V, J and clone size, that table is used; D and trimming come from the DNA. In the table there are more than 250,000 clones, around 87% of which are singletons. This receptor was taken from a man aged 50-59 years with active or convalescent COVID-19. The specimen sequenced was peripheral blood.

As DNA, the CDR3 is TGTGCCACCAGTGGCTCGAAGGGACAGTCATTCTACGAGCAGTACTTC. It is translated as CATSGSKGQSFYEQYF. The chain joins TRBV24-1 to TRBJ2-7; TRBD1 agrees at 7 bases. The trim removed 5 bases at V and 3 bases at J, leaving 12 bases unmatched. CDR3 length: 16 amino acids. Germline V gene data show CDR1 as KGHDR and CDR2 as SFDVKD.